This T cell receptor (beta chain) is drawn from a study of blood T cell repertoires in COVID-19. Germline CDR1 reads MDHEN; CDR2 reads SYDVKM. The V gene lost 8 bases and the J gene lost 6 bases, with 20 bases spanning the gap. The CDR3 contains 14 residues. Living in under 30 US areas, the participants were between 18 and 89 years of age. This clone was recorded once. Assay: immunoSEQ multiplex PCR; the TCRdb copy retains only in-frame clones and omits some. In the table there are 300,000 to 350,000 clones, around 89% of which are singletons. The chain combines TRBV28 with TRBJ2-7; a possible D gene is TRBD2 (6 bases). The TCR sequence derives from a woman younger than 35 with acute COVID-19. Sequencing input: PBMCs or T cells enriched from blood (not recorded which). The CDR3 here is CASRSSTRTSEQYF. The CDR3 bases are TGTGCCAGCCGCTCCTCGACTAGAACGTCCGAGCAGTACTTC.